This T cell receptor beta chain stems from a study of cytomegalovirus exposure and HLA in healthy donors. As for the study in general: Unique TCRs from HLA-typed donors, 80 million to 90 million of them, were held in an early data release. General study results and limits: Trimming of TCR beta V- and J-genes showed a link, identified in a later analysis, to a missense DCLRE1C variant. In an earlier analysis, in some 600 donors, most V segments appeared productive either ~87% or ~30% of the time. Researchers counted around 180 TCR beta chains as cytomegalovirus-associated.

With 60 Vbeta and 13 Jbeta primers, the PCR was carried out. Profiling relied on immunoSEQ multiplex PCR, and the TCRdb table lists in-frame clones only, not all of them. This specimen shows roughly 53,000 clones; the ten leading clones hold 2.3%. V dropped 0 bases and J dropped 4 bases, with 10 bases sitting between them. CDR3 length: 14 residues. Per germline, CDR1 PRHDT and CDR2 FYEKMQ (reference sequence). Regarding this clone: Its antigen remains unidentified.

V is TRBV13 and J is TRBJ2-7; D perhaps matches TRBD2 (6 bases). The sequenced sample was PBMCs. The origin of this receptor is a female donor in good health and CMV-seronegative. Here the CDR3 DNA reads TGTGCCAGCAGCTTAGGTGGAGGGATGTACGAGCAGTACTTC. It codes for CASSLGGGMYEQYF.